This TCR beta chain was recovered during a study of blood T cells in healthy people across ages. Whole-study results and caveats: A greater number of naive CD4+ cells and higher diversity distinguished long-lived donors from aged donors. Any conclusive comparison of naive versus antigen-experienced cells was prevented by using unsorted PBMCs.

As to this clonotype: Its antigen is still unknown.

Donation came from healthy Caucasian individuals in Russia who were aged roughly 6 to 95. Primers used in a second PCR of about 6 to 11 cycles were a sample-barcoded 5' primer and a J-beta primer mix. Each cDNA molecule was tagged by a template-switch adaptor that had 12 random nucleotides. TCRdb itself ran the 5' RACE reads through MiXCR, one entry per CDR3 protein. The table lists approximately 800,000 distinct CDR3 sequences, 62% of them singletons. This receptor was obtained from a man aged 25-45 years in good health. Material: blood.

The CDR3 DNA is TGTGCCACCGAGGGGGGGCCCTATGGCTACACCTTC. It yields the protein CATEGGPYGYTF. The chain uses TRBV12-3 or TRBV12-4 and TRBJ1-2; tentatively, D is TRBD1 (6 bases). V was pared by 10 bases and J by 4 bases, with 13 bases between. CDR3 length: 12 residues.